Below, 25 T cell receptor beta chains from the same sample are listed, as sequenced in a study of blood T cell repertoires in COVID-19 (dated by TCRdb to about 2020). The method behind the library was the immunoSEQ multiplex PCR assay. TCRdb re-hosts the immuneACCESS table, in-frame sequences only. Its copies lack some clones; in the studies checked, an unresolved V gene accounts for under half of them, and the cause for the rest is not known. This sample gives about 330,000 clones in total; 88% of them show up just once. Clones ranked in the top ten supply under 5% of the sample. Sequencing was performed on peripheral blood. These receptors originate from a woman in her fifties or sixties with active or convalescent COVID-19.

The genes are TRBV7-6 and TRBJ2-2, with TRBD2 identical over 8 bases. V dropped 2 bases and J dropped 6; count of bases not matched to a gene: 11. The CDR3 loop spans 17 amino acids. Germline CDR1 is SGHVS and CDR2 is FNYEAQ. The chain's CDR3 is CASSLFSPAGAAGELFF. The CDR3 nucleotides are TGTGCCAGCAGCTTATTCTCGCCAGCGGGAGCGGCCGGGGAGCTGTTTTTT.

The chain carries TRBV9 and TRBJ2-5; D is undetermined. This CDR3 is built from 14 residues. The V end lost 0 bases, the J end lost 2 bases, and 8 bases lay between the germline ends. CDR1 and CDR2 from the germline V gene are SGDLS and YYNGEE. Here the CDR3 reads CASSVGVIQETQYF. DNA of the CDR3: TGTGCCAGCAGCGTAGGAGTAATACAAGAGACCCAGTACTTC.

This clone was observed a handful of times. V and J are TRBV2 and TRBJ2-1; TRBD2 matches at 8 bases. This CDR3 spans 16 amino acids. V gave up 3 bases and J gave up 8 bases; unmatched junction bases: 12. CDR1 and CDR2 from the germline V gene are SNHLY and FYNNEI. The CDR3 protein is CASSDEVAGSLYEQFF. In DNA, the CDR3 is TGTGCCAGCAGTGATGAGGTAGCGGGAAGTTTATATGAGCAGTTCTTC.

This chain connects TRBV5-1 to TRBJ1-2, with 10 bases identical to TRBD1. Germline V lookup: CDR1 SGHRS, CDR2 YFSETQ. The CDR3 is made up of 15 amino acids. Trimming at V came to 2 bases and at J to 6 bases, leaving 7 bases not matched to a gene. As DNA, the CDR3 is TGCGCCAGCAGCTTAGGTCCCGGACAGGGGGATGGCTACACCTTC. Amino acid sequence: CASSLGPGQGDGYTF.

The chain has TRBV11-2 and TRBJ1-2; no reliable D call. V lost 3 bases and J lost 4, with 9 bases in between. The CDR3 extends over 13 amino acids. Germline V lookup: CDR1 SGHAT, CDR2 FQNNGV. CDR3 region: CASSFGQLYGYTF. In DNA form, the CDR3 reads TGTGCCAGCAGCTTTGGGCAGCTCTATGGCTACACCTTC.

As DNA, the CDR3 is TGTGCCAGCAGCCCCACCAACGTCCTGACTTTC. Amino acid sequence: CASSPTNVLTF. The rearrangement links TRBV7-2 to TRBJ2-6; D is unclear. V shed 5 bases and J shed 8 bases, with 4 bases lying between them. The CDR3 is 11 amino acids. CDR1 is SGHTA, CDR2 FQGNSA, per germline.

This clone appeared a single time. The V and J genes are TRBV7-6 and TRBJ2-5; 8 bases fit TRBD1. Germline trimming cut 1 base from V and 5 bases from J; bases unmatched to any gene: 12. The germline V gene encodes CDR1 SGHVS and CDR2 FNYEAQ. The length of the CDR3 is 17 residues. CDR3 DNA: TGTGCCAGCAGCTTAGGGGGCCAGGGGGCGCAAATGGAGACCCAGTACTTC. Translated, it gives CASSLGGQGAQMETQYF.

In this sample, this clone turned up once. The genes are TRBV7-2 and TRBJ1-1; D unresolved. The CDR3 totals 15 residues. The germline gives CDR1 SGHTA, CDR2 FQGNSA. V shed 1 base and J shed 1 base, with 10 bases lying between them. CDR3 in DNA: TGTGCCAGCAGCTTAGGGCCACGCACGAACACTGAAGCTTTCTTT. Encoded protein: CASSLGPRTNTEAFF.

V and J are TRBV6-5 and TRBJ2-7, with a weak D call TRBD2 (6 bases). CDR3 length: 12 residues. Trimming shortened V by 5 bases and J by 5 bases, and 10 bases separated the two germline ends. The germline V gene encodes CDR1 MNHEY and CDR2 SVGAGI. The CDR3 DNA reads as TGTGCCAGCAGTAACCGCGGGGACGAGCAGTACTTC. This sequence encodes CASSNRGDEQYF.

The sample holds one count of this clone. The chain couples TRBV5-4 to TRBJ2-5, with 8 bases aligning to TRBD1. J lost 2 bases, V lost 4 bases, and 10 bases had no gene match. In germline, CDR1 is SGHNT, CDR2 YYREEE (reference sequence). The CDR3 is 16 amino acids. In nucleotides, the CDR3 is TGTGCCAGCAGCCCCAGGGGGCGCGAGGTACAAGAGACCCAGTACTTC. Amino acids: CASSPRGREVQETQYF.

The chain couples TRBV6-5 to TRBJ1-2, with 8 bases matching TRBD1. There are 14 residues in the CDR3. V lost 6 bases to trimming and J lost 3 bases; unmatched junction nucleotides: 6. Germline V gene data show CDR1 as MNHEY and CDR2 as SVGAGI. CDR3 protein: CASSGQGPHYGYTF. The CDR3 bases are TGTGCCAGCAGCGGACAGGGTCCCCACTATGGCTACACCTTC.

CDR3 DNA: TGTGCCAGCAGCTTCAGATCTAGCGGGAGAAGGAACGAGCAGTACTTC. Translating gives CASSFRSSGRRNEQYF. The chain joins TRBV7-2 to TRBJ2-7; TRBD2 matches 10 bases. V lost 3 bases to trimming and J lost 5 bases; unmatched junction nucleotides: 10. The CDR3 is made up of 16 amino acids. CDR1 is SGHTA, CDR2 FQGNSA, per germline.

The chain recombines TRBV28 with TRBJ2-5; 12 bases agree with TRBD1. The CDR3 runs 15 residues. The V gene end was trimmed by 6 bases and the J gene end by 5 bases; junction bases not matched to a gene: 7. From germline, CDR1 is MDHEN and CDR2 SYDVKM. The CDR3 region has the DNA TGTGCCAGCAGCAAAGGGACAGGGGGCCGTGAGACCCAGTACTTC. As protein: CASSKGTGGRETQYF. The full variable domain, with the rest looked up from reference TRBV28 and TRBJ2-5, is DVKVTQSSRYLVKRTGEKVFLECVQDMDHENMFWYRQDPGLGLRLIYFSYDVKMKEKGDIPEGYSVSREKKERFSLILESASTNQTSMYLCASSKGTGGRETQYFGPGTRLLVL.

This clone was seen a single time. The chain recombines TRBV7-8 with TRBJ1-2; D unclear. The CDR3 is 16 residues long. V was trimmed by 3 bases and J by 1 base, leaving 15 bases between them. Germline V gene data show CDR1 as SGHVS and CDR2 as FQNEAQ. The CDR3 bases are TGTGCCAGCAGCTTGGAGGGCGCCAATTTTAACTATGGCTACACCTTC. This translates into CASSLEGANFNYGYTF.

This rearrangement joins TRBV12-5 to TRBJ1-2; D is undetermined. Trimming left V 0 bases short and J 10 bases short, with 6 bases between. The CDR3 runs to 11 residues. CDR1 and CDR2 from the germline V gene are LGHNT and FRNRAP. This CDR3 is CASGLVSYYTF. In DNA form, the CDR3 reads TGTGCTAGTGGTTTGGTATCCTACTACACCTTC.

This chain connects TRBV6-2 or TRBV6-3 to TRBJ1-1; D might be TRBD1 (5 bases). Between the trimmed V and J ends, which lost 2 bases and 0 bases, there was a span of 7 bases. CDR3 length: 14 amino acids. Germline V gene data show CDR1 as MNHEY and CDR2 as SVGEGT. The CDR3 DNA reads as TGTGCCAGCAGTTACCAGGGAATGAACACTGAAGCTTTCTTT. It encodes CASSYQGMNTEAFF.

The chain uses TRBV7-8 and TRBJ2-7, with D maybe TRBD1 (6 bases). The CDR3 extends over 13 amino acids. The V end was cut by 6 bases, the J end by 4 bases, with 13 bases between. Germline V gives CDR1 SGHVS, CDR2 FQNEAQ. The CDR3 loop is CASSRDRPYEQYF. The CDR3 nucleotides are TGTGCCAGCAGTCGAGACAGGCCATACGAGCAGTACTTC. Variable domain in full (rest from reference TRBV7-8 and TRBJ2-7): GAGVSQSPRYKVAKRGQDVALRCDPISGHVSLFWYQQALGQGPEFLTYFQNEAQLDKSGLPSDRFFAERPEGSVSTLKIQRTQQEDSAVYLCASSRDRPYEQYFGPGTRLTVT.

The V call is TRBV5-1, the J call TRBJ2-7; TRBD1 might be the D (6 bases). Trimming pared 4 bases from V and 3 bases from J, leaving 14 bases between. There are 14 residues in the CDR3. CDR1 SGHRS and CDR2 YFSETQ come from the germline V gene. CDR3 amino acids: CASSPGERGYEQYF. The CDR3 DNA reads TGCGCCAGCAGCCCAGGGGAACGGGGCTACGAGCAGTACTTC.

The rearrangement uses TRBV2 and TRBJ1-2; D unclear. The CDR3 loop spans 15 amino acids. V gave up 3 bases and J gave up 4 bases, with 15 bases separating them. In germline, CDR1 is SNHLY, CDR2 FYNNEI. The chain's CDR3 is CASSEEVGSIYGYTF. The DNA of the CDR3 is TGTGCCAGCAGTGAGGAGGTGGGCAGCATCTATGGCTACACCTTC.

The rearrangement joins TRBV3-1 (or the pseudogene TRBV3-2) to TRBJ1-2; D gene uncertain. The germline gives CDR1 LGHDT, CDR2 YNNKEL (reference sequence). With 4 bases removed from V and 1 base from J, the gap between germline ends came to 16 bases. This CDR3 spans 16 amino acids. CDR3 DNA sequence: TGTGCCAGCAGCCCGACCGGTGTGGGAGTTAACTATGGCTACACCTTC. It encodes CASSPTGVGVNYGYTF.

The chain employs TRBV9 and TRBJ2-6; D is unclear. V was pared by 0 bases and J by 0 bases, with 4 bases between. CDR1 is SGDLS, CDR2 YYNGEE, per germline. The CDR3 has 15 amino acids. The DNA of the CDR3 is TGTGCCAGCAGCGTAGTGAGCTCTGGGGCCAACGTCCTGACTTTC. This sequence encodes CASSVVSSGANVLTF.

The chain is built from TRBV27 and TRBJ2-3; D may be TRBD1 (6 bases). V was cut by 7 bases and J by 2 bases, with 16 bases left in between. There are 15 residues in the CDR3. Germline V lookup: CDR1 MNHEY, CDR2 SMNVEV (reference sequence). This chain's CDR3 is CASNEIRGLTDTQYF. CDR3 DNA: TGTGCCAGCAACGAGATCAGGGGCCTCACAGATACGCAGTATTTT.

V gene TRBV2 combines with J gene TRBJ2-7, with D maybe TRBD2 (5 bases). The V end was cut by 4 bases, the J end by 0 bases, with 13 bases between. Germline CDR1 SNHLY, CDR2 FYNNEI. The CDR3 sequence is 15 residues long. This CDR3 is CASSADYPSSYEQYF. CDR3 sequence (DNA): TGTGCCAGCAGTGCAGACTACCCGAGCTCCTACGAGCAGTACTTC.

The chain employs TRBV7-8 and TRBJ2-7; 11 bases match TRBD2. J gave up 3 bases and V 0 bases, and 1 base lay outside the gene matches. This CDR3 spans 15 amino acids. The V gene's germline CDR1 is SGHVS and CDR2 FQNEAQ. The CDR3 region has the DNA TGTGCCAGCAGCTTAGCGACTAGCGGGGACTACGAGCAGTACTTC. It encodes CASSLATSGDYEQYF.

This chain joins TRBV27 and TRBJ1-5, with TRBD1 matching over 7 bases. J lost 0 bases, V lost 6 bases, and 5 bases had no gene match. This CDR3 spans 15 amino acids. CDR1 is MNHEY and CDR2 is SMNVEV in the germline V gene (reference sequence). CDR3 DNA sequence: TGTGCCAGCAGGCCAGGGGGACCTAGCAATCAGCCCCAGCATTTT. Amino acid sequence: CASRPGGPSNQPQHF.